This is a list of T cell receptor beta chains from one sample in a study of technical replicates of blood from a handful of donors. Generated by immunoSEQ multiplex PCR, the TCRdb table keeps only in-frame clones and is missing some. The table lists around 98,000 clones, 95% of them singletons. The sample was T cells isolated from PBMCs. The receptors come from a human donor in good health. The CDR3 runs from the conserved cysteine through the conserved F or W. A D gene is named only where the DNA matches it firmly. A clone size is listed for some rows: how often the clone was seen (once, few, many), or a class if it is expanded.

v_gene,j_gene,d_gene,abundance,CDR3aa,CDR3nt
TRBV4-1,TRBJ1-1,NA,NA,CASSQVSGGRNTEAFF,TGCGCCAGCAGCCAAGTTTCCGGGGGGAGGAACACTGAAGCTTTCTTT
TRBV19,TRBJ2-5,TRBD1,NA,CASRDRVTTETQYF,TGTGCCAGCCGGGACAGGGTGACGACGGAGACCCAGTACTTC
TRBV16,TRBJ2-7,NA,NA,CASSQLRRGQGPAGYEQYF,TGTGCCAGCAGCCAATTACGAAGAGGTCAAGGTCCGGCGGGGTACGAGCAGTACTTC
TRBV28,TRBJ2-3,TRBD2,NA,CASQPGGAASDTQYF,TGTGCCAGCCAACCCGGGGGGGCTGCTTCAGATACGCAGTATTTT
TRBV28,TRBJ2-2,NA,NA,CASSSLAHTGELFF,TGTGCCAGCAGCTCACTAGCACACACCGGGGAGCTGTTTTTT
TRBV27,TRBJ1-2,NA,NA,CASRTADGYTF,TGTGCCAGCAGAACAGCGGATGGCTACACCTTC
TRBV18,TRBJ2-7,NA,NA,CASSPQQDAEQYF,TGTGCCAGCTCACCACAACAGGATGCCGAGCAGTACTTC
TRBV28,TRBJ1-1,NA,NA,CASSFRGSWNTEAFF,TGTGCCAGCAGTTTCAGAGGATCCTGGAACACTGAAGCTTTCTTT
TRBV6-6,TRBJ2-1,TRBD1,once,CASSYHRDSSYNEQFF,TGTGCCAGCAGTTACCACCGGGACAGTTCCTACAATGAGCAGTTCTTC
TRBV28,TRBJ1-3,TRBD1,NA,CASSLETGAGNTIYF,TGTGCCAGCAGTCTAGAAACAGGGGCAGGAAACACCATATATTTT
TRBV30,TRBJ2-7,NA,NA,CAWTREVTLFYEQYF,TGTGCCTGGACCCGGGAAGTCACCCTATTCTACGAGCAGTACTTC
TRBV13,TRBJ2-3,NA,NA,CASSSPAGGTQYF,TGTGCCAGCAGCTCCCCAGCGGGTGGAACGCAGTATTTT
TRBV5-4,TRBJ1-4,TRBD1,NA,CASSLGTGGLNEKLFF,TGTGCCAGCAGCTTGGGGACAGGGGGCCTTAATGAAAAACTGTTTTTT
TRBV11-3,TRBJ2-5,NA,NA,CASSLEAGAYQETQYF,TGTGCCAGCAGCTTAGAGGCGGGGGCCTACCAAGAGACCCAGTACTTC
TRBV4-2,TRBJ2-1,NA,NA,CASSQEPGGSYNEQFF,TGTGCCAGCAGCCAAGAGCCAGGAGGAAGCTACAATGAGCAGTTCTTC
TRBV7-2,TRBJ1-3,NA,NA,CASSFSPSGNTIYF,TGTGCCAGCAGCTTTTCTCCGTCTGGAAACACCATATATTTT
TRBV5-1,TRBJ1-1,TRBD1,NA,CASSRLEQGVGNTEAFF,TGCGCCAGCAGCAGGTTAGAACAGGGGGTGGGGAACACTGAAGCTTTCTTT
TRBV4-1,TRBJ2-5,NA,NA,CASSPGSSGPLQETQYF,TGCGCCAGCAGCCCGGGTAGTAGCGGCCCCTTACAAGAGACCCAGTACTTC